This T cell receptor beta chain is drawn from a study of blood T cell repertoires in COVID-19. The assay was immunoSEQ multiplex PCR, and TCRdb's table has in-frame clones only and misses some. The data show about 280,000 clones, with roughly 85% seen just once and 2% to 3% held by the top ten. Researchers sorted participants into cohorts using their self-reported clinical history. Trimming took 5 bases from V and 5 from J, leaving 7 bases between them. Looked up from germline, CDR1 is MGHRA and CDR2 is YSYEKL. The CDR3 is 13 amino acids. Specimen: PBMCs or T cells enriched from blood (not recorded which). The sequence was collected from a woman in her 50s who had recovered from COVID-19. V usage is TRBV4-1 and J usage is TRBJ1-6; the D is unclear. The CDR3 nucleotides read TGCGCCAGCAGCGTACAAGATAATTCACCCCTCCACTTT. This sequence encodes CASSVQDNSPLHF.